This entry describes one T cell receptor beta chain. Generated by immunoSEQ multiplex PCR, the TCRdb table keeps only in-frame clones and is missing some. Among some 520,000 clones listed, approximately 92% were seen once. These data originate in a study of blood T cell repertoires in COVID-19. Study-wide background: T cells, B-cell-depleted T cells, or PBMCs supplied cDNA or gDNA.

This CDR3 comprises 16 residues. Deletions cut 4 bases from V and 6 bases from J, with 23 bases between. Per the germline V gene, CDR1 is SGHNT and CDR2 is YYREEE (reference sequence). What was sequenced was peripheral blood. V gene TRBV5-4 combines with J gene TRBJ2-7; tentatively, D is TRBD2 (6 bases). The source of this sequence is a man aged 18 to 30 with COVID-19, enrolled during active disease. The CDR3 sequence is CASSPSLGPGRGEQYF. CDR3 in DNA: TGTGCCAGCAGCCCATCACTCGGACCGGGGCGGGGCGAGCAGTACTTC.